The rows below give T cell receptor beta chains drawn from one sample of a study of T-cell reconstitution after alpha-beta-depleted transplantation in children. TCRdb re-called the PCR reads through MiXCR, storing one row per CDR3 protein. The sample shows about 120,000 distinct CDR3 sequences, around a tenth of them seen only once. Sequencing used PBMCs, obtained before TCRalphabeta/CD19-depleted stem cell transplant. The receptors were sampled from a boy aged 2-15 years with acute lymphoblastic leukemia, due to receive a stem cell transplant. The CDR3 runs from the conserved cysteine through the conserved F or W. D genes are given only for firm matches. A clone size is listed for some rows: how often the clone was seen (once, few, many), or a class if it is expanded.

V gene: TRBV20-1
J gene: TRBJ1-1
clone size: many
D gene: NA
CDR3 protein: CSARAMLNTEAFF

V gene: TRBV5-6
J gene: TRBJ2-5
clone size: many
D gene: NA
CDR3 protein: CASSNRVTQYF

V gene: TRBV5-1
J gene: TRBJ2-1
clone size: few
D gene: TRBD1
CDR3 protein: CASSPPRDSNNEQFF

V gene: TRBV5-1
J gene: TRBJ1-2
clone size: few
D gene: NA
CDR3 protein: CASSLGSNYGYTF

V gene: TRBV6-5
J gene: TRBJ2-7
clone size: NA
D gene: TRBD1
CDR3 protein: CASSTRQGKTYEQYF

V gene: TRBV7-2
J gene: TRBJ2-4
clone size: many
D gene: NA
CDR3 protein: CASSLPLSGRIDAKNIQYF

V gene: TRBV28
J gene: TRBJ1-5
clone size: many
D gene: TRBD1
CDR3 protein: CASSVPGQGQPQHF

V gene: TRBV2
J gene: TRBJ2-1
clone size: NA
D gene: NA
CDR3 protein: CASRDGGGNEQFF

V gene: TRBV28
J gene: TRBJ1-1
clone size: NA
D gene: NA
CDR3 protein: CASSLGARLEAEAFF

V gene: TRBV20-1
J gene: TRBJ2-3
clone size: many
D gene: TRBD2
CDR3 protein: CSVPQSGRGTDTQYF

V gene: TRBV3-1
J gene: TRBJ2-1
clone size: few
D gene: TRBD2
CDR3 protein: CASSQASGGVGEQFF

V gene: TRBV11-2
J gene: TRBJ2-1
clone size: NA
D gene: NA
CDR3 protein: CASSPFGRGRSRSNEQFF

V gene: TRBV12-3/TRBV12-4
J gene: TRBJ2-3
clone size: many
D gene: NA
CDR3 protein: CASSHTDTQYF

V gene: TRBV15
J gene: TRBJ2-1
clone size: NA
D gene: NA
CDR3 protein: CATSRVAGSSYNEQFF

V gene: TRBV5-6
J gene: TRBJ1-2
clone size: few
D gene: NA
CDR3 protein: CASSLGGRGYTF

V gene: TRBV7-6
J gene: TRBJ1-2
clone size: many
D gene: NA
CDR3 protein: CASSLGRSNYGYTF

V gene: TRBV3-1
J gene: TRBJ2-3
clone size: few
D gene: NA
CDR3 protein: CASSHREWTPLDTQYF

V gene: TRBV3-1
J gene: TRBJ2-1
clone size: many
D gene: TRBD1
CDR3 protein: CASSLGGPYNEQFF

V gene: TRBV19
J gene: TRBJ2-7
clone size: many
D gene: NA
CDR3 protein: CASSIEPGSSYEQYF

V gene: TRBV19
J gene: TRBJ2-7
clone size: NA
D gene: TRBD1
CDR3 protein: CASRTTGGDYEQYF

V gene: TRBV7-9
J gene: TRBJ2-1
clone size: few
D gene: NA
CDR3 protein: CASSRDYRVSSYNEQFF

V gene: TRBV9
J gene: TRBJ2-1
clone size: NA
D gene: NA
CDR3 protein: CASSADPSIGEQFF

V gene: TRBV28
J gene: TRBJ2-7
clone size: few
D gene: NA
CDR3 protein: CASSFEVGRQTSYEQYF

V gene: TRBV5-1
J gene: TRBJ1-1
clone size: NA
D gene: TRBD1
CDR3 protein: CASSPRQGARGTEAFF

V gene: TRBV20-1
J gene: TRBJ1-1
clone size: NA
D gene: NA
CDR3 protein: CSARAAQVYTEAFF

V gene: TRBV5-1
J gene: TRBJ2-4
clone size: many
D gene: TRBD2
CDR3 protein: CASSPGPYSGRAENIQYF

V gene: TRBV15
J gene: TRBJ2-3
clone size: few
D gene: NA
CDR3 protein: CATSRADTDTQYF

V gene: TRBV27
J gene: TRBJ2-5
clone size: NA
D gene: TRBD2
CDR3 protein: CASSFLAGGQETQYF

V gene: TRBV2
J gene: TRBJ2-1
clone size: NA
D gene: TRBD2
CDR3 protein: CASSHDSGRGYNEQFF

V gene: TRBV9
J gene: TRBJ1-2
clone size: few
D gene: NA
CDR3 protein: CASSGGWKNGRDYTF

V gene: TRBV20-1
J gene: TRBJ2-7
clone size: few
D gene: TRBD2
CDR3 protein: CSALSSGGTYEQYF

V gene: TRBV5-1
J gene: TRBJ2-3
clone size: NA
D gene: TRBD2
CDR3 protein: CASSLRENPGLAGRKEDTQYF

V gene: TRBV6-5
J gene: TRBJ1-1
clone size: NA
D gene: NA
CDR3 protein: CASSYTVLYTEAFF

V gene: TRBV5-1
J gene: TRBJ2-2
clone size: NA
D gene: TRBD1
CDR3 protein: CASSKDRGHTGELFF

V gene: TRBV5-4
J gene: TRBJ2-7
clone size: NA
D gene: NA
CDR3 protein: CASSFLGNGSDEQYF

V gene: TRBV24-1
J gene: TRBJ2-5
clone size: few
D gene: NA
CDR3 protein: CATSDPRVQETQYF

V gene: TRBV27
J gene: TRBJ2-2
clone size: NA
D gene: NA
CDR3 protein: CASSTYTTANTGELFF

V gene: TRBV12-3/TRBV12-4
J gene: TRBJ2-1
clone size: few
D gene: TRBD2
CDR3 protein: CASTPAELAGRGEQFF

V gene: TRBV5-6
J gene: TRBJ1-2
clone size: few
D gene: NA
CDR3 protein: CASSPDRTNYGYTF

V gene: TRBV5-1
J gene: TRBJ2-1
clone size: few
D gene: TRBD2
CDR3 protein: CASSRPTSGDNEQFF

V gene: TRBV7-9
J gene: TRBJ2-3
clone size: NA
D gene: NA
CDR3 protein: CASSRTPSTDTQYF

V gene: TRBV3-1
J gene: TRBJ2-7
clone size: NA
D gene: NA
CDR3 protein: CASSQVGKNEQYF

V gene: TRBV5-4
J gene: TRBJ1-4
clone size: few
D gene: NA
CDR3 protein: CASSLGAVDEKLFF

V gene: TRBV6-5
J gene: TRBJ1-2
clone size: many
D gene: TRBD1
CDR3 protein: CASSPGQGANYGYTF

V gene: TRBV20-1
J gene: TRBJ1-6
clone size: few
D gene: NA
CDR3 protein: CSAWESKDNSPLHF

V gene: TRBV4-2
J gene: TRBJ2-2
clone size: few
D gene: TRBD2
CDR3 protein: CASSPTGGGRGTGELFF

V gene: TRBV18
J gene: TRBJ1-5
clone size: few
D gene: NA
CDR3 protein: CASSVYSNQPQHF

V gene: TRBV10-2
J gene: TRBJ2-3
clone size: NA
D gene: TRBD2
CDR3 protein: CASGTSGTADTQYF

V gene: TRBV7-8
J gene: TRBJ1-1
clone size: NA
D gene: TRBD1
CDR3 protein: CASSLMEAGGEAFF

V gene: TRBV6-1
J gene: TRBJ1-3
clone size: few
D gene: NA
CDR3 protein: CASKPGIYSGNTIYF

V gene: TRBV7-8
J gene: TRBJ2-1
clone size: few
D gene: TRBD1
CDR3 protein: CASSQGAEQFF

V gene: TRBV2
J gene: TRBJ2-1
clone size: NA
D gene: NA
CDR3 protein: CASSEAPGTEQFF

V gene: TRBV7-9
J gene: TRBJ2-7
clone size: few
D gene: TRBD2
CDR3 protein: CASVRGGSSLEQYF

V gene: TRBV10-1
J gene: TRBJ1-1
clone size: NA
D gene: TRBD1
CDR3 protein: CASSPGTGGDTEAFF

V gene: TRBV27
J gene: TRBJ1-1
clone size: many
D gene: NA
CDR3 protein: CASSPGYTEAFF